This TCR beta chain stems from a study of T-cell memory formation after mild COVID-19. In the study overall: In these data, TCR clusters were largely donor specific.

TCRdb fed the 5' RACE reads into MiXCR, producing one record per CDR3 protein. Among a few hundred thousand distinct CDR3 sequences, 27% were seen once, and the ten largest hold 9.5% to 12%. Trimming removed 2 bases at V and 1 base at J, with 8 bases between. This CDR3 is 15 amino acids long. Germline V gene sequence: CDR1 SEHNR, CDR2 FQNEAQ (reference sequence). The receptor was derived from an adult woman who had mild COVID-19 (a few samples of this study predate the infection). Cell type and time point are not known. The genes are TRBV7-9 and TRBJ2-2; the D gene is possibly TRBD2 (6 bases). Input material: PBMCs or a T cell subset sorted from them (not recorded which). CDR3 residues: CASSLLRGNTGELFF. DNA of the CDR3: TGTGCCAGCAGCTTATTGCGGGGGAACACCGGGGAGCTGTTTTTT.